The TCR beta chain described here comes from a study of blood T cells in healthy people across ages. Findings and limits, study-wide: Age brought a roughly linear fall in TCR beta diversity measured per million T cells.

Germline values: CDR1 LGHDT, CDR2 YNNKEL (reference sequence). The CDR3 covers 15 residues. Trimming shortened V by 0 bases and J by 0 bases, and 9 bases separated the two germline ends. This clonotype was detected ten times or more. Antigen unknown. Alongside a J-beta primer mix, a sample-barcoded 5' primer served in a second PCR lasting about 7 to 12 cycles. Each sample yielded at least 3 million CDR3-containing paired-end reads. Each CDR3 protein gets one entry after TCRdb re-called the 5' RACE reads with MiXCR. In the table there are under 2 million distinct CDR3 sequences, around 35% of which are singletons.

The chain has TRBV3-1 and TRBJ2-7, with D hard to call. The sample comprised blood. This clonotype was sampled from a woman in her twenties or thirties in good health. CDR3 protein: CASSQDFPPSYEQYF. CDR3 DNA: TGTGCCAGCAGCCAAGACTTCCCGCCCTCCTACGAGCAGTACTTC.